These T cell receptor beta chains were read from a single sample in a study of cytomegalovirus exposure and HLA in healthy donors. The method was immunoSEQ multiplex PCR; TCRdb's version includes in-frame clones alone and lacks a portion of them. Seen here are 160,000 or so clones, 70% to 75% observed once, and the top ten hold under 5.5%. The sequenced material came from PBMCs. The receptors were gathered from a man aged 18 to 29 in good health and CMV-seropositive. Both conserved end residues are part of each CDR3. The D gene is left open where the match is weak. Clone size is stated in some rows and not others, as once, few, many or a class when expanded.

v_call	d_call	clone_size	j_call	cdr3_nt	cdr3_aa
TRBV30	-	-	TRBJ2-5	TGTGCCTGGACCAAGACGGGAGAGACCCAGTACTTC	CAWTKTGETQYF
TRBV19	TRBD1	-	TRBJ2-2	TGTGCCAGTAGACAACAGGGGCCGAGCACCGGGGAGCTGTTTTTT	CASRQQGPSTGELFF
TRBV15	-	-	TRBJ2-5	TGTGCCACCAGCATCAGGGTGGGCGAGACCCAGTACTTC	CATSIRVGETQYF
TRBV18	-	-	TRBJ2-1	TGTGCCAGCTCACCGAAAGTGAGCTCCTACAATGAGCAGTTCTTC	CASSPKVSSYNEQFF
TRBV7-2	TRBD1	-	TRBJ2-2	TGTGCCAGCAGCTTAATACAGGGGGCCGAGACCGGGGAGCTGTTTTTT	CASSLIQGAETGELFF
TRBV6-1	-	-	TRBJ2-3	TGTGCCAGCAGTGCTAACCCGATGGGCCTGCAGTATTTT	CASSANPMGLQYF
TRBV7-3	TRBD2	-	TRBJ2-3	TGTGCCAGCAGCTTAACCGGGGGGGGGCGTGGCACAGATACGCAGTATTTT	CASSLTGGGRGTDTQYF
TRBV5-1	-	-	TRBJ2-1	TGCGCCAGCAGCTTGGCTTCTGCGGGATACAATGAGCAGTTCTTC	CASSLASAGYNEQFF
TRBV11-2	-	-	TRBJ1-1	TGTGCCAGCAGCTTAAGGCAGGGCGAAGCTTTCTTT	CASSLRQGEAFF
TRBV15	TRBD1	-	TRBJ2-5	TGTGCCACCAGCATAAGACAGGGTCTGAGAGAACAAGAGACCCAGTACTTC	CATSIRQGLREQETQYF
TRBV19	-	-	TRBJ1-2	TGTGCCAGTAGGCCGGAGGTCGAGATTGGCGGCTACACCTTC	CASRPEVEIGGYTF
TRBV4-2	TRBD2	-	TRBJ2-1	TGTGCCAGCAGCCAAGTCATGGGACTAGGGTCGAACAATGAGCAGTTCTTC	CASSQVMGLGSNNEQFF
TRBV20-1	-	once	TRBJ1-6	TGCAGTGCTAGATCCCTCCAGGCCCACTTT	CSARSLQAHF
TRBV19	-	-	TRBJ1-5	TGTGCCAGTAGTCAGGGAAGGGCGCAGCCCCAGCATTTT	CASSQGRAQPQHF
TRBV6-1	TRBD2	-	TRBJ2-3	TGTGCCAGCAGTGCCCGGGCCCTGACTAGCGGGACCCCTACAGATACGCAGTATTTT	CASSARALTSGTPTDTQYF
TRBV5-6	TRBD1	-	TRBJ1-2	TGTGCCAGCAGCTTGGGACAGGGGGTCGGCGATGGCTACACCTTC	CASSLGQGVGDGYTF
TRBV27	TRBD2	-	TRBJ2-5	TGTGCCAGCAGTTATGGGGAGGGGCCAAGAGAGACCCAGTACTTC	CASSYGEGPRETQYF
TRBV2	-	few	TRBJ2-3	TGTGCCAGCAGGCGAGACAGGAAGAGCACAGATACGCAGTATTTT	CASRRDRKSTDTQYF
TRBV7-8	-	-	TRBJ2-3	TGTGCCAGCAGCCGTGGACTAAAAAGCACAGATACGCAGTATTTT	CASSRGLKSTDTQYF
TRBV5-5	-	-	TRBJ1-2	TGTGCCAGCGGGGGAGGGGACGGGGGCTACACCTTC	CASGGGDGGYTF
TRBV30	-	-	TRBJ1-4	TGTGCCTCTCGCGGGCCTGCAACTAATGAAAAACTGTTTTTT	CASRGPATNEKLFF
TRBV14	-	once	TRBJ2-2	TGTGCCTGGGCGGGCGACACCGGGGAGCTGTTTTTT	CAWAGDTGELFF
TRBV5-1	-	-	TRBJ1-6	TGCGCCAGCAGCTTGGATGGACAGCCGGTGACCCTCCACTTT	CASSLDGQPVTLHF
TRBV27	TRBD1	-	TRBJ1-1	TGTGCCAGCAGTTTCTCGATAAGATACAGGGGTAAGAACACTGAAGCTTTCTTT	CASSFSIRYRGKNTEAFF
TRBV5-1	-	-	TRBJ1-1	TGCGCCAGCAGCTTGACCAGTTCGAACACTGAAGCTTTCTTT	CASSLTSSNTEAFF
TRBV9	TRBD2	-	TRBJ2-2	TGTGCCAGCAGCGTAGGGCCTAGCGGGTCGAACACCGGGGAGCTGTTTTTT	CASSVGPSGSNTGELFF
TRBV19	-	-	TRBJ2-2	TGTGCCAGTTTAACAACGGGATCGACACCCTTGAACACCGGGGAGCTGTTTTTT	CASLTTGSTPLNTGELFF
TRBV6-5	TRBD1	-	TRBJ1-2	TGTGCCAGCAGTACTCCACAGGGGGCGAAGGATGGCTACACCTTC	CASSTPQGAKDGYTF
TRBV6-5	-	-	TRBJ1-2	TGTGCCAGCAGCCGCGCGGGGGTGGGGTATGGCTACACCTTC	CASSRAGVGYGYTF
TRBV6-1	TRBD1	-	TRBJ2-2	TGTGCCAGCAGGAATGACAGGGGCCGGACCGGGGAGCTGTTTTTT	CASRNDRGRTGELFF
TRBV7-9	TRBD1	once	TRBJ2-3	TGTGCCAGCAGCTTAGAAGGACAGGGCACAGATACGCAGTATTTT	CASSLEGQGTDTQYF
TRBV27	TRBD1	few	TRBJ2-1	TGTGCCAGCAGTTTAGTAGGGACAGTCTACAATGAGCAGTTCTTC	CASSLVGTVYNEQFF
TRBV5-8	TRBD2	-	TRBJ2-1	TGTGCCAGCAGCCTGGGCGGGAGAGTCTACAATGAGCAGTTCTTC	CASSLGGRVYNEQFF
TRBV5-4	TRBD1	-	TRBJ1-1	TGTGCCAGCAGCCTTCGACAGGGGGCACGTGAGGCTTTCTTT	CASSLRQGAREAFF
TRBV2	TRBD2	few	TRBJ2-2	TGTGCCAGCAGTGGATGGGGAGGGGCCGGGGAGCTGTTTTTT	CASSGWGGAGELFF
TRBV7-6	TRBD1	-	TRBJ1-6	TGTGCCAGCAGCTCCAGCGGTGGGACAGGGGGAGGCTCCTATAATTCACCCCTCCACTTT	CASSSSGGTGGGSYNSPLHF
TRBV14	-	-	TRBJ2-4	TGTGCCAGCAGCCAAGGAGGGATAGCCAAAAACATTCAGTACTTC	CASSQGGIAKNIQYF
TRBV9	TRBD1	once	TRBJ1-5	TGTGCCAGCAGCCGGACAGGGACCTTCAATCAGCCCCAGCATTTT	CASSRTGTFNQPQHF
TRBV4-1	TRBD2	-	TRBJ2-3	TGCGCCAGCAGCCAAGAGAGGGGACTAGCGGATTCAGATACGCAGTATTTT	CASSQERGLADSDTQYF
TRBV4-1	TRBD2	-	TRBJ2-1	TGCGCCAGCAGCCGCGATCGGACTAGAAGACTCAAAGATTACAATGAGCAGTTCTTC	CASSRDRTRRLKDYNEQFF
TRBV18	-	-	TRBJ1-1	TGTGCCAGCTCACCACCCCTCAGGGACACTGAAGCTTTCTTT	CASSPPLRDTEAFF
TRBV6-1	-	few	TRBJ1-5	TGTGCCAGCACTGCGAACTATAATCAGCCCCAGCATTTT	CASTANYNQPQHF
TRBV6-6	-	-	TRBJ2-5	TGTGCCAGCAGCGCATTGGAGGAGACCCAGTACTTC	CASSALEETQYF
TRBV30	TRBD1	once	TRBJ2-3	TGTGCCTGGAGTGCCTGGACAGGGGGTAAACAAACAGATACGCAGTATTTT	CAWSAWTGGKQTDTQYF
TRBV6-6	-	-	TRBJ2-6	TGTGCCAGCAGGGACACCGAGTCTGGGGCCAACGTCCTGACTTTC	CASRDTESGANVLTF
TRBV7-9	-	few	TRBJ1-1	TGTGCCAGCAGCCCGCTGACTGCTTACACTGAAGCTTTCTTT	CASSPLTAYTEAFF
TRBV11-2	-	-	TRBJ1-2	TGTGCCAGCAGCTCCTCGAGAAACTATGGCTACACCTTC	CASSSSRNYGYTF
TRBV10-3	TRBD1	-	TRBJ2-5	TGTGCCATCAGTGAGGGGGGAGACAGGGGGCTTGAGACCCAGTACTTC	CAISEGGDRGLETQYF
TRBV11-2	-	-	TRBJ1-2	TGTGCCAGCAGCCCCCGGTCCCCCTATGGCTACACCTTC	CASSPRSPYGYTF
TRBV25-1	-	once	TRBJ2-3	TGTGCCAGCAGTGAGACAACAGGGCGCACAGATACGCAGTATTTT	CASSETTGRTDTQYF
TRBV6-5	TRBD1	-	TRBJ1-1	TGTGCCAGCAGTCTCCGGGACAGGAACACTGAAGCTTTCTTT	CASSLRDRNTEAFF
TRBV2	TRBD1	once	TRBJ1-4	TGTGCCAGCATCCGCGACAGGGGAGAGTATGAAAAACTGTTTTTT	CASIRDRGEYEKLFF
TRBV6-1	TRBD1	-	TRBJ1-1	TGTGCCAGCAACTCACAGGGGGCCGGCACTGAAGCTTTCTTT	CASNSQGAGTEAFF